The T cell receptor beta chain under discussion was sequenced for a study of blood T cell repertoires in COVID-19. In the study overall: COVID-19 samples from acute and convalescent phases originated in the United States, Italy and Spain. From T cells, B-cell-depleted T cells, or PBMCs came the material, which was cDNA or gDNA.

The authors' processing: Reference gene primer amplification gave nucleated cell count estimates. The method was immunoSEQ multiplex PCR; TCRdb's version includes in-frame clones alone and lacks a portion of them. V, J and clone size reflect that table, while D and trimming were determined from the DNA. The table has roughly 130,000 clones, 80% seen once. Looked up from germline, CDR1 is LGHNA and CDR2 is YSLEER. V shed 4 bases and J 8 bases; nucleotides not matched to a gene: 11. The CDR3 has 15 amino acids. This chain links TRBV4-3 with TRBJ1-2; 9 positions match TRBD1. This clonotype was obtained from a man between 60 and 75 years old with active or convalescent COVID-19. The sample was peripheral blood. The DNA of the CDR3 is TGCGCCAGCAGCCCGAACGGACAGGGGAGTGGAGGCTACACCTTC. Protein product: CASSPNGQGSGGYTF.